These T cell receptor beta chains were read from a single sample in a study of a mutant IDH1 vaccine in newly diagnosed glioma. The data were produced by immunoSEQ multiplex PCR, yet TCRdb's version contains in-frame clones alone and is incomplete. This table holds about 54,000 clones, under 90% found once. Antigens for these TCRs are unknown. The sample in question was PBMCs, obtained from a glioma patient whose treatment included an IDH1 peptide vaccine. These receptors were taken from a woman between 18 and 29 years old with glioma. Both conserved end residues are part of each CDR3.

>TRBV9|TRBJ1-6
CASSVEVRGPLHF
>TRBV4-2|TRBJ1-2
CASSQGQGVRNYGYTF
>TRBV7-2|TRBJ1-4
CASSQGGSNEKLFF
>TRBV4-1|TRBJ2-7
CASSQDGGGGGDRREYF
>TRBV6-4|TRBJ2-3
CASSVVPGTDTQYF
>TRBV12-5|TRBJ1-1
CASGLDGNTEAFF
>TRBV19|TRBJ1-6
CASSIAAAADSPLHF
>TRBV7-7|TRBJ1-1
CASSRDSNTEAFF
>TRBV29-1|TRBJ2-7
CSALEGLSYEQYF
>TRBV30|TRBJ2-3
CACPSAAGGTDTQYF
>TRBV30|TRBJ1-2
CAWSTNYGYTF
>TRBV5-1|TRBJ1-1
CASSPDGQGTTEAFF
>TRBV18|TRBJ2-5
CASSPRETQYF
>TRBV11-2|TRBJ1-2
CASSQRTGHYGYTF
>TRBV7-9|TRBJ2-3
CASSLAGLTTDTQYF
>TRBV15|TRBJ2-1
CATSREASGHNEQFF
>TRBV30|TRBJ1-6
CAWKVAGFFYNSPLHF
>TRBV7-9|TRBJ2-7
CASSLDSPEQYF
>TRBV4-3|TRBJ2-5
CASPRAEDCWETQYF
>TRBV5-6|TRBJ1-1
CASSPYRGLFVNTEAFF
>TRBV6-5|TRBJ1-2
CASTRGDGGYTF
>TRBV6-1|TRBJ2-7
CASSEGTVSSYEQYF
>TRBV18|TRBJ1-2
CASSPLRRRTDGYTF
>TRBV6-4|TRBJ1-1
CASRRTGLNTEAFF
>TRBV7-2|TRBJ2-2
CASSLNRDTLRGTGELFF
>TRBV4-1|TRBJ1-2
CASSLRGGNGYTF
>TRBV2|TRBJ2-6
CASSGRGVNSGANVLTF
>TRBV27|TRBJ1-2
CASRATGRSYTF
>TRBV19|TRBJ2-2
CASSISTGGSGELFF
>TRBV10-3|TRBJ2-7
CAISDEVVKTAYEQYF
>TRBV6-5|TRBJ2-7
CASSYSGGRTYEQYF
>TRBV30|TRBJ2-3
CAWNNGYTDTQYF
>TRBV29-1|TRBJ2-2
CSVRTENTGELFF
>TRBV5-1|TRBJ1-5
CASSLEGGVGQPQHF
>TRBV5-1|TRBJ2-2
CASSLDAALGPGELFF
>TRBV29-1|TRBJ2-5
CSVMGARDSYQETQYF
>TRBV9|TRBJ1-5
CASSVGAGLNQPQHF
>TRBV21-1|TRBJ2-3
CASSKGRSRLSPTDTQYF
>TRBV6-6|TRBJ2-1
CASSPTSSNEQFF
>TRBV6-4|TRBJ2-1
CASSDSELAGLNEQFF
>TRBV6-1|TRBJ1-2
CASTTSTYGYTF
>TRBV29-1|TRBJ1-1
CSVEVRGLNTEAFF
>TRBV11-2|TRBJ2-2
CASSQNRVAGELFF
>TRBV5-1|TRBJ1-2
CASSRTVIYGYTF
>TRBV5-1|TRBJ2-3
CASSREAYTQYF
>TRBV18|TRBJ2-3
CASSPYRAADTQYF
>TRBV6-1|TRBJ2-1
CASSVVGYNEQFF
>TRBV9|TRBJ2-3
CASTRGLGAGFSTDTQYF
>TRBV4-1|TRBJ2-1
CASSQVGGSSSYNEQFF
>TRBV5-1|TRBJ2-7
CASSLLVGYEQYF